This record covers a single T cell receptor (beta chain). This record comes from a study of blood T cell repertoires in COVID-19. Sequenced by immunoSEQ multiplex PCR; TCRdb stores in-frame clones only, minus some. The sample contains 250,000 or so clones, about 90% of which appear only once. This CDR3 comprises 13 residues. Germline loops: CDR1 SNHLY, CDR2 FYNNEI. Deletions cut 9 bases from V and 2 bases from J, with 13 bases between. The V gene is TRBV2, the J gene TRBJ2-5, with D possibly matching TRBD2 (5 bases). Specimen: PBMCs or T cells enriched from blood (not recorded which). The TCR was taken from a woman aged 25 to 39 with acute COVID-19. CDR3 in amino acids: CASRYSEQETQYF. Here the CDR3 DNA reads TGTGCCAGTCGATATAGCGAGCAAGAGACCCAGTACTTC.